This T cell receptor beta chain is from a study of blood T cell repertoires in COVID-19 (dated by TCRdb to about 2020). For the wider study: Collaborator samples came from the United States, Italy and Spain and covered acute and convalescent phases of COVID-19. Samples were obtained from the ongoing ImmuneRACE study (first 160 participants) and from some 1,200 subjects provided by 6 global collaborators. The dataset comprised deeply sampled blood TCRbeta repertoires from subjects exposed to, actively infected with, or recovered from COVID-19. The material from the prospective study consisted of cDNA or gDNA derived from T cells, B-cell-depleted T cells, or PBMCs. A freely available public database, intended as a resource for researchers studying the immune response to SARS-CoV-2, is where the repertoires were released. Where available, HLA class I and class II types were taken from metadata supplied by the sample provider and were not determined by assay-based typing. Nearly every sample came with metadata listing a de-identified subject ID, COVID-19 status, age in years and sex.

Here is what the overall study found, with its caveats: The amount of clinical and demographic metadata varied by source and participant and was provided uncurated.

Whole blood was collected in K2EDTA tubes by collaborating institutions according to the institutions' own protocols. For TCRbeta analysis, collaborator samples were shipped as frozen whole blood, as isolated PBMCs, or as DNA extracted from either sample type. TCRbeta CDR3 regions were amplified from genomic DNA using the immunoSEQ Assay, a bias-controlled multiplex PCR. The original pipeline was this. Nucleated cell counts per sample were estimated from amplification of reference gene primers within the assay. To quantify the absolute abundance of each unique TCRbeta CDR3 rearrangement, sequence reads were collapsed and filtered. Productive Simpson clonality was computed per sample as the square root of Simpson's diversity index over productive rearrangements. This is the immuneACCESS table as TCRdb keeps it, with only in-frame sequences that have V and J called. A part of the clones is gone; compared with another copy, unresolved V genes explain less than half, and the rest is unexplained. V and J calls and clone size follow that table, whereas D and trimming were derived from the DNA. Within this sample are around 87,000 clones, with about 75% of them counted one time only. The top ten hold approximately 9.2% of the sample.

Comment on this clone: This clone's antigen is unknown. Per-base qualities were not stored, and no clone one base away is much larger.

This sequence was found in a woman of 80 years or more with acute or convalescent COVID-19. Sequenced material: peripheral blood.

The nucleotide sequence reads TGCGCCAGCAGCGTACAGGGGCAGGCTAATGAAAAACTGTTTTTT. This codes for CASSVQGQANEKLFF. The rearranged segments are TRBV5-1 and TRBJ1-4; 7 of the junction bases match TRBD1. Taken from the germline V gene, the CDR1 and CDR2 loops are SGHRS and YFSETQ. V trim: 4 bases; J trim: 3 bases; unmatched bases: 6. Its CDR3 holds 15 amino acids, cysteine through phenylalanine. The kept DNA is CDR3 alone, 45 bases in frame from the first base.